This TCR beta chain was captured by sequencing in a study of cytomegalovirus exposure and HLA in healthy donors. Notes on the study in general: Most CMV-associated TCR beta chains appeared HLA-restricted in a later analysis.

In the PCR, 60 Vbeta and 13 Jbeta primers were used. Profiling relied on immunoSEQ multiplex PCR, and the TCRdb table lists in-frame clones only, not all of them. The sample shows more than 150,000 clones, over 75% of them seen only once. This clone appeared a single time. The antigen remains unidentified. The sequence came from a man between 45 and 60 years old in good health and CMV-seronegative. The sample comprised PBMCs.

The CDR3: CASSFAGTGPYNEQFF. The CDR3 DNA is TGTGCCAGCAGCTTCGCCGGGACAGGGCCCTACAATGAGCAGTTCTTC. The V call is TRBV7-9, the J call TRBJ2-1, with 9 bases matching TRBD1. Germline V gives CDR1 SEHNR, CDR2 FQNEAQ (reference sequence). Trimming removed 3 bases from V and 2 bases from J; junction bases left unmatched: 5. The CDR3 has 16 residues. Looking up the rest from reference TRBV7-9 and TRBJ2-1 gives the full variable domain: DTGVSQNPRHKITKRGQNVTFRCDPISEHNRLYWYRQTLGQGPEFLTYFQNEAQLEKSRLLSDRFSAERPKGSFSTLEIQRTEQGDSAMYLCASSFAGTGPYNEQFFGPGTRLTVL.